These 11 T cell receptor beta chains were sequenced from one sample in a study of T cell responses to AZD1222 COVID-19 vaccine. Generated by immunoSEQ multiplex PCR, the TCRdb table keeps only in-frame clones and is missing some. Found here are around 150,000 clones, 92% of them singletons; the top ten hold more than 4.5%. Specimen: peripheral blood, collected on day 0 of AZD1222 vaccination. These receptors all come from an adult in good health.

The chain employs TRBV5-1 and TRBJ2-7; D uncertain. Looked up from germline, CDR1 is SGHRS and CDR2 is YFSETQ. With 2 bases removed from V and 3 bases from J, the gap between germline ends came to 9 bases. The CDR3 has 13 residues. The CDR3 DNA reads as TGCGCCAGCAGCTTCGACTCTCTCTACGAGCAGTACTTC. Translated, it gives CASSFDSLYEQYF.

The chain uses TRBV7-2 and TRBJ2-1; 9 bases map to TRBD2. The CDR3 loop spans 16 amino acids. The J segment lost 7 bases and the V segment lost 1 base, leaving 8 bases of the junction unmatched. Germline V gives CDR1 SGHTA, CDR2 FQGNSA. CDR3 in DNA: TGTGCCAGCAGCTTAGGGGGTAGCGGGAGCCTAAATGAGCAGTTCTTC. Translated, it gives CASSLGGSGSLNEQFF.

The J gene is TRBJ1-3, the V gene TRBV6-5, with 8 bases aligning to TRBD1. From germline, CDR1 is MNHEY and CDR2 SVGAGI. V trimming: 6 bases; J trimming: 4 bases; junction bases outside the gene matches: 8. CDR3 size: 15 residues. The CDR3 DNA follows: TGTGCCAGCAGCCCCGACAGGGGTGCGGGAAACACCATATATTTT. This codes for CASSPDRGAGNTIYF.

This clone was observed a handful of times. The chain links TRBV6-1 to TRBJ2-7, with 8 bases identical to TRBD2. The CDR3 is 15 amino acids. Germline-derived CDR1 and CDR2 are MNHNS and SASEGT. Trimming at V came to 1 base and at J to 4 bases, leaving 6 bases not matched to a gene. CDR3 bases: TGTGCCAGCAGTGAAGTAAGTAGCGGGACTTACGAGCAGTACTTC. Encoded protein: CASSEVSSGTYEQYF.

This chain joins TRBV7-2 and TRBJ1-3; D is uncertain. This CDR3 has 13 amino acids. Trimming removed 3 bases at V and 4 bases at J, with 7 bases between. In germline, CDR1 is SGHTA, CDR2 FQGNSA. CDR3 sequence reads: CASSFGSGNTIYF. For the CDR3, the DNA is TGTGCCAGCAGCTTTGGGTCCGGAAACACCATATATTTT.

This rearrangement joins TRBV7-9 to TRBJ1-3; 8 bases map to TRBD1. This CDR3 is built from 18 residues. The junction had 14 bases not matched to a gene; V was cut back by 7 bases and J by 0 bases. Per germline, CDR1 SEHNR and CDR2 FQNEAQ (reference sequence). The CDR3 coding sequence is TGTGCCAGCACCCCCCGGACAGGGTTGGCGGCCTCTGGAAACACCATATATTTT. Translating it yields CASTPRTGLAASGNTIYF.

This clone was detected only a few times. CDR3 sequence: CASSYTESYEQYF. Here the CDR3 DNA reads TGTGCCAGCAGTTACACAGAGAGCTACGAGCAGTACTTC. This sequence joins TRBV27 and TRBJ2-7; no definite D call. This CDR3 has 13 residues. Trimming cost V 4 bases and J 3 bases, with 10 bases left between them. The V gene's germline CDR1 is MNHEY and CDR2 SMNVEV (reference sequence).

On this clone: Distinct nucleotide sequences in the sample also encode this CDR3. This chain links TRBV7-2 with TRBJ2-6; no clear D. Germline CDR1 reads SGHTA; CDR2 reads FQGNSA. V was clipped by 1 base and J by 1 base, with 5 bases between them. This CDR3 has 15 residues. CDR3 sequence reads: CASSLGPSGANVLTF. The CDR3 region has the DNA TGTGCCAGCAGCTTAGGCCCGTCTGGGGCCAACGTCCTGACTTTC.

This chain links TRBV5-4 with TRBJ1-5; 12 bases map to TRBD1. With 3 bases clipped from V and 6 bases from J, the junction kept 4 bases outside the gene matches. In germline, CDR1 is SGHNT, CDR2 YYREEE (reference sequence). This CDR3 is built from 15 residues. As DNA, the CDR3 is TGTGCCAGCAGCTCGGGACAGGGGGCTGGTCAGCCCCAGCATTTT. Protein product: CASSSGQGAGQPQHF.

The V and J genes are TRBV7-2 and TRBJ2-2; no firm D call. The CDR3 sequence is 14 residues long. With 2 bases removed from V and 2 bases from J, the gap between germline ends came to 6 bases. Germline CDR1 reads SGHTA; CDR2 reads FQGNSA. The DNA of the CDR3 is TGTGCCAGCAGCTTACTCGTTAACACCGGGGAGCTGTTTTTT. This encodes CASSLLVNTGELFF.

The CDR3 DNA sequence: TGTGCCAGCAGTTTATTAGGTCGACAGGGGTACGAGCAGTACTTC. This gives the protein CASSLLGRQGYEQYF. V and J are TRBV28 and TRBJ2-7, with 8 bases aligning to TRBD1. This CDR3 region has 15 residues. J gave up 4 bases and V 1 base, and 6 bases lay outside the gene matches. Germline V gives CDR1 MDHEN, CDR2 SYDVKM. The complete variable domain, with remaining parts taken from reference TRBV28 and TRBJ2-7, reads DVKVTQSSRYLVKRTGEKVFLECVQDMDHENMFWYRQDPGLGLRLIYFSYDVKMKEKGDIPEGYSVSREKKERFSLILESASTNQTSMYLCASSLLGRQGYEQYFGPGTRLTVT.